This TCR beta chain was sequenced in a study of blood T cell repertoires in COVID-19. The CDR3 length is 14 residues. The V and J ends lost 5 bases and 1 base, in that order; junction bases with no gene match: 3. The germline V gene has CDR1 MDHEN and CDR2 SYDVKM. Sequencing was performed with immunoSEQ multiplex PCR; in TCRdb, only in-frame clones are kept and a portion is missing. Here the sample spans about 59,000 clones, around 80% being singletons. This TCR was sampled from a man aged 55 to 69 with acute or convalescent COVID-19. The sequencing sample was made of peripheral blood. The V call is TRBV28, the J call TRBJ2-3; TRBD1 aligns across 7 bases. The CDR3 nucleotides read TGTGCCAGCAGTCCCCAGGGGGGCACAGATACGCAGTATTTT. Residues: CASSPQGGTDTQYF.